This T cell receptor beta chain was identified in a study of blood T cell repertoires in COVID-19. Germline trimming cut 6 bases from V and 1 base from J; bases unmatched to any gene: 2. CDR3 length: 14 amino acids. Germline values: CDR1 MNHEY, CDR2 SMNVEV (reference sequence). Profiling relied on immunoSEQ multiplex PCR, and the TCRdb table lists in-frame clones only, not all of them. Of 150,000 to 200,000 clones in the sample, around 87% were seen once. This sequence was found in a man between 18 and 35 years old with active or convalescent COVID-19. The chain recombines TRBV27 with TRBJ2-3, with TRBD2 identical over 9 bases. The sample comprised peripheral blood. CDR3 sequence: CASSRLAGTDTQYF. The CDR3 DNA sequence: TGTGCCAGCAGCCGACTAGCGGGCACAGATACGCAGTATTTT.